This T cell receptor beta chain was captured in a study of cytomegalovirus exposure and HLA in healthy donors. Use of 60 Vbeta and 13 Jbeta primers characterized the PCR. Produced via immunoSEQ multiplex PCR; TCRdb's table is partial and in-frame only. This table has fewer than 250,000 clones, 82% appearing once. The CDR3 is made up of 15 amino acids. Germline V gene lookup returns CDR1 SGHAT and CDR2 FQNNGV. With V trimmed by 2 bases and J by 7 bases, 6 bases remained unmatched. The rearrangement joins TRBV11-2 to TRBJ2-1; 9 nucleotides line up with TRBD2. Sequencing input: PBMCs. The sequence derives from a middle-aged man in good health and CMV-seropositive. The CDR3 reads CASSLRAGGQNEQFF. CDR3 in DNA: TGTGCCAGCAGCTTAAGAGCGGGAGGCCAAAATGAGCAGTTCTTC.